Below, 10 T cell receptor beta chains from the same sample are listed, as sequenced in a study of CD8 T cells in Susac syndrome. RNA was extracted with the RNeasy kit, and a quantity of roughly 0.5 to 1 ug was reverse transcribed using random hexamers. TCRdb independently ran MiXCR on the immunoSEQ multiplex PCR reads; one entry per CDR3 protein. Of around 280,000 distinct CDR3 sequences in the sample, about 91% were seen once. Sequencing was carried out using CD4+ T cells from PBMCs. The receptors were gathered from a human donor with multiple sclerosis.

V usage is TRBV5-1 and J usage is TRBJ2-1; the match to TRBD1 covers 11 bases. CDR1 and CDR2 from the germline V gene are SGHRS and YFSETQ. The CDR3 length is 12 residues. V lost 7 bases and J lost 7; bases outside the gene matches: 1. CDR3 DNA: TGCGCCAGCGGGACAGGGGGGAATGAGCAGTTCTTC. It encodes CASGTGGNEQFF.

The chain couples TRBV19 to TRBJ2-3; 7 bases align to TRBD1. CDR3 length: 14 residues. The germline CDR1 and CDR2 sequences are LNHDA and SQIVND (reference sequence). The ends lost 6 bases at V and 4 bases at J; junction bases unmatched: 7. The CDR3: CASRPGQISDTQYF. The DNA for the CDR3 is TGTGCCAGTAGGCCGGGACAGATTTCAGATACGCAGTATTTT.

This sequence joins TRBV20-1 and TRBJ1-5; the D gene is possibly TRBD1 (5 bases). CDR1 and CDR2 from the germline V gene are DFQATT and SNEGSKA (reference sequence). The V and J ends lost 6 bases and 7 bases respectively, with 16 bases between them. The CDR3 length is 13 residues. CDR3 nucleotide sequence: TGCAGTGCCCGGGACCGAAGCGTCCAGCCCCAGCATTTT. This encodes CSARDRSVQPQHF.

The genes are TRBV30 and TRBJ1-1, with TRBD1 as a possible D gene (5 bases). This CDR3 is built from 15 residues. Trimming left V 4 bases short and J 0 bases short, with 15 bases between. The germline gives CDR1 GTSNPN, CDR2 SVGIG (reference sequence). The CDR3 region has the DNA TGTGCCTGGAACATTGGGGCGGGGTTGAACACTGAAGCTTTCTTT. It encodes CAWNIGAGLNTEAFF.

The chain links TRBV20-1 to TRBJ1-6; 7 nucleotides match TRBD1. CDR1 DFQATT and CDR2 SNEGSKA come from the germline V gene (reference sequence). Unmatched junction bases numbered 9, after V lost 0 bases and J lost 7 bases. The CDR3 is 16 amino acids. CDR3 sequence reads: CSARDRPTGWNSPLHF. The CDR3 DNA reads as TGCAGTGCTAGAGATCGGCCGACAGGGTGGAATTCACCCCTCCACTTT.

The CDR3 bases are TGTGCCTGGAGTCGAAAGTGGGAGGGAGGGGATACGCAGTATTTT. It is translated as CAWSRKWEGGDTQYF. The chain links TRBV30 to TRBJ2-3, with TRBD2 matching over 7 bases. Germline V gene sequence: CDR1 GTSNPN, CDR2 SVGIG (reference sequence). With 2 bases clipped from V and 6 bases from J, the junction kept 11 bases outside the gene matches. The CDR3 loop spans 15 amino acids.

Here the CDR3 DNA reads TGTGCCAGCAGCTTGGGTGACAGGGTGTACTATGGCTACACCTTC. Translating gives CASSLGDRVYYGYTF. This chain joins TRBV5-6 and TRBJ1-2, with 7 bases matching TRBD1. Germline CDR1 and CDR2: SGHDT and YYEEEE. Losses at the gene ends were 0 bases for V and 3 bases for J; bases not matched to a gene: 5. The CDR3 extends over 15 amino acids.

The chain employs TRBV30 and TRBJ1-1, with a tentative D call TRBD1 (5 bases). Germline V gives CDR1 GTSNPN, CDR2 SVGIG (reference sequence). This CDR3 has 14 amino acids. V lost 4 bases to trimming and J lost 3 bases, with 15 bases between them. CDR3 DNA sequence: TGTGCCTGGACGGGGGGGGGTCACGACACTGAAGCTTTCTTT. Translating it yields CAWTGGGHDTEAFF. Drawing the rest from reference TRBV30 and TRBJ1-1, the complete variable domain is SQTIHQWPATLVQPVGSPLSLECTVEGTSNPNLYWYRQAAGRGLQLLFYSVGIGQISSEVPQNLSASRPQDRQFILSSKKLLLSDSGFYLCAWTGGGHDTEAFFGQGTRLTVV.

A note on this clonotype: Because it lacks the conserved phenylalanine or tryptophan at the end, this CDR3 is likely a read error. The chain combines TRBV3-1 with TRBJ2-7; TRBD2 matches 10 bases. The germline V gene encodes CDR1 LGHDT and CDR2 YNNKEL (reference sequence). V lost 3 bases and J lost 2; bases outside the gene matches: 13. The CDR3 covers 18 residues. CDR3 sequence: CASSHSGGLAGATYEQYS. For the CDR3, the DNA is TGTGCCAGCAGCCATTCAGGAGGGCTAGCGGGGGCTACCTACGAGCAGTACTCC.

The rearrangement joins TRBV9 to TRBJ1-2; D gene unclear. V lost 0 bases to trimming and J lost 0 bases, with 9 bases between them. The CDR3 contains 15 residues. Per germline, CDR1 SGDLS and CDR2 YYNGEE. CDR3 in DNA: TGTGCCAGCAGCGTAGGCAGCCAACCTAACTATGGCTACACCTTC. As protein: CASSVGSQPNYGYTF.